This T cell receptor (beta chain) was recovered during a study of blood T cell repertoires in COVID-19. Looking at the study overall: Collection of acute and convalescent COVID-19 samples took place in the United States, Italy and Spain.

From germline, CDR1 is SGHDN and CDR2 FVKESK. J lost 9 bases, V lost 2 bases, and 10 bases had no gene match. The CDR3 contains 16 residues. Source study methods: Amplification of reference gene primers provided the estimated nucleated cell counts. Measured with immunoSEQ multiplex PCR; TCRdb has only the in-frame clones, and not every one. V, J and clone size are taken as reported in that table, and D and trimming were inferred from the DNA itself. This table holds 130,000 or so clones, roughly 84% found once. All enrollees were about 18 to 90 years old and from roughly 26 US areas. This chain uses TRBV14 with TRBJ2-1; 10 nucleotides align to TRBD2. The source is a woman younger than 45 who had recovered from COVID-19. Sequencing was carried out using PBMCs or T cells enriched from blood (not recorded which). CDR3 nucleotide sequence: TGTGCCAGCAGCCAATCGGGTCTAGCGGGAGTGAGTGAGCAGTTCTTC. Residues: CASSQSGLAGVSEQFF.